Listed here are 22 T cell receptor beta chains from one sample, sequenced in a study of OX40 agonist ivuxolimab in advanced cancers. TCRdb's copy holds only in-frame clones and misses some; the assay was immunoSEQ multiplex PCR. This table holds roughly 88,000 clones, around 87% found once. Sequences were derived from CD4+ or CD8+ T cells sorted from blood, sampled in a trial of the OX40 agonist ivuxolimab. All receptors come from an adult with an advanced solid tumor such as melanoma, head and neck, liver or kidney cancer.

This chain connects TRBV10-3 to TRBJ2-7; the match to TRBD1 covers 9 bases. The ends lost 4 bases at V and 1 base at J; junction bases unmatched: 5. CDR1 and CDR2 from the germline V gene are ENHRY and SYGVKD. This CDR3 contains 15 residues. Written as DNA, the CDR3 is TGTGCCATCAGTGGGGGACAGGGAAGTTCCTACGAGCAGTACGTC. This encodes CAISGGQGSSYEQYV.

V gene TRBV5-4 combines with J gene TRBJ2-1; no firm D call. Germline CDR1 SGHNT, CDR2 YYREEE (reference sequence). The V and J ends lost 4 bases and 0 bases respectively, with 14 bases between them. The CDR3 is 16 residues long. The DNA for the CDR3 is TGTGCCAGCAGCAAAGGTAGGGAAAGCTCCTACAATGAGCAGTTCTTC. Translated: CASSKGRESSYNEQFF.

The chain carries TRBV5-1 and TRBJ1-1, with 8 bases identical to TRBD1. CDR3 size: 15 residues. The germline V gene encodes CDR1 SGHRS and CDR2 YFSETQ. The junction had 6 bases not matched to a gene; V was cut back by 4 bases and J by 1 base. In DNA, the CDR3 is TGCGCCAGCAGCCAACGGACAGGGAAGAACACTGAAGCTTTCTTT. The encoded protein is CASSQRTGKNTEAFF.

This chain's CDR3 is CASSPSAGTANTGELFF. The CDR3 nucleotides read TGTGCCAGCTCGCCGTCGGCCGGGACTGCGAACACCGGGGAGCTGTTTTTT. The chain is built from TRBV18 and TRBJ2-2, with a tentative D call TRBD2 (6 bases). Germline V gene lookup returns CDR1 KGHSH and CDR2 LQKENI. The germline V and J ends were trimmed by 6 bases and 0 bases, with 17 bases remaining between them. The CDR3 spans 17 residues.

This clone was observed a few times. The chain recombines TRBV28 with TRBJ1-1; 8 bases align to TRBD1. The CDR3 spans 15 residues. The V and J ends lost 4 bases and 2 bases, in that order; junction bases with no gene match: 6. The germline V gene encodes CDR1 MDHEN and CDR2 SYDVKM. CDR3 in amino acids: CASSYDRGRNTEAFF. DNA for the CDR3: TGTGCCAGCAGTTATGACAGGGGAAGAAACACTGAAGCTTTCTTT. The variable domain in full, completed from reference TRBV28 and TRBJ1-1, reads DVKVTQSSRYLVKRTGEKVFLECVQDMDHENMFWYRQDPGLGLRLIYFSYDVKMKEKGDIPEGYSVSREKKERFSLILESASTNQTSMYLCASSYDRGRNTEAFFGQGTRLTVV.

This chain links TRBV7-2 with TRBJ1-1; D is unclear. The CDR3 runs 13 residues. Germline CDR1 SGHTA, CDR2 FQGNSA. The germline V and J ends were trimmed by 1 base and 3 bases, with 6 bases remaining between them. The CDR3 nucleotides are TGTGCCAGCAGCTTAGGGACGGACACTGAAGCTTTCTTT. Amino acid sequence: CASSLGTDTEAFF. Full variable domain (outside the CDR3, taken from reference TRBV7-2 and TRBJ1-1): GAGVSQSPSNKVTEKGKDVELRCDPISGHTALYWYRQSLGQGLEFLIYFQGNSAPDKSGLPSDRFSAERTGGSVSTLTIQRTQQEDSAVYLCASSLGTDTEAFFGQGTRLTVV.

CDR3 residues: CSVVGGDTGELFF. The CDR3 nucleotides read TGCAGCGTTGTGGGGGGTGACACCGGGGAGCTGTTTTTT. The rearrangement joins TRBV29-1 to TRBJ2-2, with a possible D match to TRBD2 (6 bases). The CDR3 extends over 13 amino acids. CDR1 SQVTM and CDR2 ANQGSEA come from the germline V gene. Trimming pared 4 bases from V and 3 bases from J, leaving 9 bases between.

This clone was seen more than once but under ten times. The chain uses TRBV7-9 and TRBJ2-1; 7 nucleotides agree with TRBD2. The CDR3 length is 17 residues. Germline loops: CDR1 SEHNR, CDR2 FQNEAQ (reference sequence). With 0 bases clipped from V and 3 bases from J, the junction kept 8 bases outside the gene matches. The CDR3 DNA reads TGTGCCAGCAGCTTAGCGAAGGGCGGGAGTATCTACAATGAGCAGTTCTTC. Residues: CASSLAKGGSIYNEQFF.

The chain combines TRBV27 with TRBJ1-4, with a possible D match to TRBD1 (6 bases). CDR1 and CDR2 (germline): MNHEY, SMNVEV (reference sequence). CDR3 length: 14 amino acids. With 5 bases removed from V and 0 bases from J, the gap between germline ends came to 7 bases. CDR3 sequence: CASSRQATNEKLFF. In DNA form, the CDR3 reads TGTGCCAGCAGTCGACAGGCAACTAATGAAAAACTGTTTTTT.

This rearrangement joins TRBV18 to TRBJ2-7; D is undetermined. The germline V and J ends were trimmed by 2 bases and 6 bases, with 8 bases remaining between them. The germline V gene encodes CDR1 KGHSH and CDR2 LQKENI. There are 12 residues in the CDR3. The CDR3 reads CASSPWAGEQYF. DNA of the CDR3: TGTGCCAGCTCACCATGGGCTGGCGAGCAGTACTTC.

The V gene is TRBV2, the J gene TRBJ1-1; D unclear. Between the trimmed V and J ends, which lost 6 bases and 0 bases, there was a span of 5 bases. The CDR3 consists of 12 residues. Germline V gene data show CDR1 as SNHLY and CDR2 as FYNNEI. The CDR3 reads CASRGMNTEAFF. The DNA of the CDR3 is TGTGCCAGCAGAGGCATGAACACTGAAGCTTTCTTT.

The rearrangement uses TRBV9 and TRBJ1-1; TRBD1 matches at 7 bases. Germline values: CDR1 SGDLS, CDR2 YYNGEE. CDR3 length: 15 residues. The V gene end was trimmed by 2 bases and the J gene end by 1 base; junction bases not matched to a gene: 5. In DNA form, the CDR3 reads TGTGCCAGCAGCGTGAGGGACAGTAAGAACACTGAAGCTTTCTTT. Translation gives CASSVRDSKNTEAFF.

V gene TRBV5-1 combines with J gene TRBJ2-7; 11 bases match TRBD1. The CDR3 contains 14 residues. V was pared by 5 bases and J by 5 bases, with 6 bases of the junction left unmatched. CDR1 and CDR2 from the germline V gene are SGHRS and YFSETQ. The CDR3 region is CASRRVGQGDEQYF. The CDR3 DNA follows: TGCGCCAGCAGGAGGGTGGGACAGGGGGACGAGCAGTACTTC.

This chain joins TRBV6-5 and TRBJ1-3; D unresolved. In germline, CDR1 is MNHEY, CDR2 SVGAGI. The CDR3 spans 14 residues. Between the trimmed V and J ends, which lost 7 bases and 2 bases, there was a span of 12 bases. The CDR3 nucleotides read TGTGCCAGCAAAACGAGGCAGACTGGAAACACCATATATTTT. Protein: CASKTRQTGNTIYF.

In regard to this clone: Here the CDR3 omits its conserved ending phenylalanine or tryptophan, so a read error is the likely source. The V and J genes are TRBV6-6 and TRBJ2-7; 9 bases map to TRBD1. Germline CDR1 reads MNHNY; CDR2 reads SVGAGI (reference sequence). This CDR3 comprises 13 residues. With 8 bases clipped from V and 0 bases from J, the junction kept 2 bases outside the gene matches. The CDR3 protein is CASRTGDSYEQYA. DNA for the CDR3: TGTGCCAGCCGGACAGGGGACTCCTACGAGCAGTACGCC.

This clone has only one observation. This rearrangement joins TRBV11-2 to TRBJ2-1; 9 nucleotides align to TRBD2. CDR3 length equals 17 residues. Trimming removed 4 bases from V and 3 bases from J; junction bases left unmatched: 10. Germline CDR1 SGHAT, CDR2 FQNNGV. The CDR3 spells CASSSRGISGSYNEQFF. CDR3 coding DNA: TGTGCCAGCAGCTCCAGGGGGATTAGCGGGAGCTACAATGAGCAGTTCTTC.

This chain connects TRBV7-8 to TRBJ1-5; D might be TRBD1 (5 bases). Germline-derived CDR1 and CDR2 are SGHVS and FQNEAQ. Trimming cost V 1 base and J 5 bases, with 21 bases left between them. The CDR3 is made up of 18 amino acids. The CDR3 sequence: CASSLGAIRGQHDQPQHF. CDR3 nucleotide sequence: TGTGCCAGCAGCTTAGGGGCTATAAGAGGACAACACGATCAGCCCCAGCATTTT.

The chain combines TRBV11-3 with TRBJ2-1, with TRBD1 matching 11 bases. Unmatched junction bases numbered 10, after V lost 8 bases and J lost 7 bases. This CDR3 has 15 amino acids. Germline assignment: CDR1 SGHNT and CDR2 YENEEA. CDR3 loop: CASGRTGGAFNEQFF. The CDR3 coding sequence is TGTGCCAGCGGGCGGACAGGGGGCGCTTTTAATGAGCAGTTCTTC.

V is TRBV29-1 and J is TRBJ1-1; D is undetermined. The CDR3 runs to 12 residues. Germline lookup yields CDR1 SQVTM and CDR2 ANQGSEA. Trimming pared 4 bases from V and 1 base from J, leaving 7 bases between. CDR3 sequence (DNA): TGCAGCGTTGTCGCGGGGAACACTGAAGCTTTCTTT. It codes for CSVVAGNTEAFF.

This clone came up a few times. This rearrangement joins TRBV9 to TRBJ2-3, with D hard to call. Germline CDR1 SGDLS, CDR2 YYNGEE. The V and J ends lost 3 bases and 5 bases respectively, with 7 bases between them. CDR3 length: 12 residues. Written as DNA, the CDR3 is TGTGCCAGCAGCGGCCTTGGAGATACGCAGTATTTT. As protein: CASSGLGDTQYF. The variable domain in full, with the rest retrieved from reference TRBV9 and TRBJ2-3, is DSGVTQTPKHLITATGQRVTLRCSPRSGDLSVYWYQQSLDQGLQFLIQYYNGEERAKGNILERFSAQQFPDLHSELNLSSLELGDSALYFCASSGLGDTQYFGPGTRLTVL.

In its sample, this clone was seen once. J is TRBJ2-7 and V is TRBV5-1, with D possibly TRBD1 on 6 matching bases. This CDR3 is built from 14 residues. Deletions cut 5 bases from V and 2 bases from J, with 14 bases between. Germline V CDR1 and CDR2: SGHRS, YFSETQ. For the CDR3, the DNA is TGCGCCAGCAGAACTGGACAGCCAACCTACGAGCAGTACTTC. This codes for CASRTGQPTYEQYF.

This chain joins TRBV19 and TRBJ1-1, with TRBD1 as a possible D gene (5 bases). V gave up 2 bases and J gave up 0 bases, with 16 bases separating them. Germline values: CDR1 LNHDA, CDR2 SQIVND (reference sequence). This CDR3 has 17 residues. The CDR3, as DNA: TGTGCCAGTAGTATACCGGGGCCCAGGAGAATGAACACTGAAGCTTTCTTT. Protein sequence: CASSIPGPRRMNTEAFF.